This is a list of T cell receptor beta chains from one sample in a study of blood T cell repertoires in COVID-19. Data came from immunoSEQ multiplex PCR; TCRdb stores just in-frame clones and leaves some out. The sample shows around 50,000 clones, 85% to 95% of them seen only once. Sequencing was carried out using peripheral blood. These receptors originate from a man aged 60-69 years with COVID-19, enrolled during active disease. Each CDR3 is given without its conserved first and last residue. The order of the fields is CDR3 length, V gene, D gene, CDR3 protein. The D gene is left open where the match is weak.

length: 14
V: TRBV7-8
D: TRBD1
CDR3: ASSDGPGQGAKGYT

length: 15
V: TRBV5-5
D: TRBD1
CDR3: ASSLQGSKANTGELF

length: 11
V: TRBV6-6
D: .
CDR3: ASSKMGGQPQH

length: 13
V: TRBV11-2
D: TRBD2
CDR3: ASSDTSGAANEQF

length: 18
V: TRBV5-1
D: TRBD2
CDR3: ASSLLVPSGMTKSYNEQF

length: 12
V: TRBV10-1
D: .
CDR3: ASSEGLAIYEQY

length: 12
V: TRBV28
D: .
CDR3: ASRRLGHNQPQH

length: 12
V: TRBV4-1
D: TRBD1
CDR3: ASSQDQGGRRAF

length: 13
V: TRBV3-1/TRBV3-2
D: .
CDR3: ASSQGTVGSYEQY

length: 12
V: TRBV27
D: .
CDR3: ASSLRQGGSPLH

length: 12
V: TRBV28
D: TRBD2
CDR3: ASSLAGRSYEQY

length: 14
V: TRBV7-3
D: .
CDR3: ASSYNPQGMNTEAF

length: 11
V: TRBV2
D: .
CDR3: ASSGRVNTEAF

length: 12
V: TRBV5-1
D: TRBD1
CDR3: ASTPGTANTEAF

length: 11
V: TRBV19
D: TRBD2
CDR3: ASSGTRSDTQY

length: 12
V: TRBV9
D: .
CDR3: ASSVGGIPGELF

length: 12
V: TRBV7-2
D: .
CDR3: ASSLTGRGEKLF

length: 15
V: TRBV5-5
D: TRBD1
CDR3: ASSLRSGQGGTDTQY

length: 13
V: TRBV27
D: .
CDR3: ASSYPGAMTYEQY

length: 15
V: TRBV10-3
D: TRBD1
CDR3: AISEGSGTGGRYGYT

length: 12
V: TRBV5-1
D: .
CDR3: ASSLRDSVNEQF

length: 14
V: TRBV5-4
D: TRBD1
CDR3: ASSSAGGLVNTEAF

length: 11
V: TRBV14
D: .
CDR3: ASSQVQASAQY

length: 14
V: TRBV6-2/TRBV6-3
D: TRBD2
CDR3: ASSYDGASGDGEQF

length: 10
V: TRBV25-1
D: .
CDR3: ASSYGPYEQY

length: 11
V: TRBV18
D: TRBD1
CDR3: ASSPGQQETQY

length: 13
V: TRBV5-1
D: TRBD2
CDR3: ASSRLAGGTDTQY

length: 13
V: TRBV7-2
D: .
CDR3: ASSLDPGSLVEQY

length: 10
V: TRBV7-9
D: .
CDR3: ASSFGVDTQY

length: 12
V: TRBV5-4
D: .
CDR3: ASSEGAHNYGYT

length: 12
V: TRBV6-1
D: TRBD1
CDR3: ASSEGADRQKAF

length: 14
V: TRBV19
D: TRBD1
CDR3: ASSLQGALGYTEAF

length: 12
V: TRBV4-1
D: .
CDR3: ASSQDSSTDTQY

length: 11
V: TRBV12-3/TRBV12-4
D: .
CDR3: ASSLVDSYAYT

length: 11
V: TRBV24-1
D: .
CDR3: ATSDPPGSEQY

length: 11
V: TRBV7-2
D: .
CDR3: ASSPTLDNEQF

length: 14
V: TRBV24-1
D: TRBD1
CDR3: ATSDSTLDRVGTQY

length: 13
V: TRBV6-5
D: TRBD1
CDR3: ASSYSDRGDHEQY

length: 12
V: TRBV25-1
D: .
CDR3: ASSDSGSVSPLH

length: 15
V: TRBV4-2
D: .
CDR3: ASSQELRGNSGNTIY

length: 15
V: TRBV27
D: TRBD1
CDR3: ASSLTRQGASGNTIY